This T cell receptor (beta chain) stems from a study of regulatory T cells in long-lasting Graves disease. This clonotype was counted at least ten times. In building TCR beta libraries, iRepertoire HTBI primers were used together with Arm-PCR of CDR3 regions. Each CDR3 protein is one row after TCRdb ran MiXCR on the multiplex PCR reads. The sample carries about 540,000 distinct CDR3 sequences, around an eighth recorded once. Looked up from germline, CDR1 is ENHRY and CDR2 is SYGVKD. Trimming left V 1 base short and J 3 bases short, with 14 bases between. The length of the CDR3 is 16 residues. The time point: newly diagnosed GD, antithyroid drugs for less than 3 months. Generation of the TCR library employed RNA extracted from PBMCs. These data are also associated with another study on T cells in Graves' hyperthyroidism and ophthalmopathy.

This specimen was peripheral blood mononuclear cells (PBMCs), taken at new diagnosis, from a patient treated with antithyroid drugs. The receptor was derived from a man aged 30 to 39 with Graves disease. V and J are TRBV10-3 and TRBJ2-3; D might be TRBD2 (5 bases). CDR3 sequence reads: CAISEWASGGTDTQYF. The CDR3, as DNA: TGTGCCATCAGTGAGTGGGCGAGCGGCGGGACAGATACGCAGTATTTT.